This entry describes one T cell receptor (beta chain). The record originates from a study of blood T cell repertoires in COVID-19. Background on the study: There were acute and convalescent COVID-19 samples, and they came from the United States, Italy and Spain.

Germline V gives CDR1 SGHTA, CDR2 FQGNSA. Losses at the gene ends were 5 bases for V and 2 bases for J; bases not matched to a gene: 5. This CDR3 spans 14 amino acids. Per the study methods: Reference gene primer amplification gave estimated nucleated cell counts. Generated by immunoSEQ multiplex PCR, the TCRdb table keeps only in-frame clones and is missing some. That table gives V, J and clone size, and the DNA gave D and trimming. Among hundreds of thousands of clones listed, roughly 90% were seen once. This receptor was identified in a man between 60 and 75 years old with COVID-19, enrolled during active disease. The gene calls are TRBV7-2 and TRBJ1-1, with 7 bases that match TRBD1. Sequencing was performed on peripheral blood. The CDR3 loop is CASSNRQGNTEAFF. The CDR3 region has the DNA TGTGCCAGCAGCAATAGACAGGGAAACACTGAAGCTTTCTTT.